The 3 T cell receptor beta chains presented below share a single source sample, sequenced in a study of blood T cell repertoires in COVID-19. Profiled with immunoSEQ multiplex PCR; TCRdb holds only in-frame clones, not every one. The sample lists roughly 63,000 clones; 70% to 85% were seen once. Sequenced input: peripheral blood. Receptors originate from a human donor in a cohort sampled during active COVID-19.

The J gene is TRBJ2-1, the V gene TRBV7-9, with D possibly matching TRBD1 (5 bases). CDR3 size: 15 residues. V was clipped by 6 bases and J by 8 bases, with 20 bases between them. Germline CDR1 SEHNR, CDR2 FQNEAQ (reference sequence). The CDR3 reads CASSPTGARRYEQFF. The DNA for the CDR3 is TGTGCCAGCAGTCCCACTGGGGCTAGGCGGTATGAGCAGTTCTTC.

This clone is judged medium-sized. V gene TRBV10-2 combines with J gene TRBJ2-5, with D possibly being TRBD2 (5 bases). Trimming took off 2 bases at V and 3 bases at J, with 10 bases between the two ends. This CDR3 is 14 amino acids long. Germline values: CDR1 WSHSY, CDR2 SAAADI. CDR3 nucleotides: TGCGCCAGCAGTGAGATTTTACTAGAAGAGACCCAGTACTTC. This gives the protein CASSEILLEETQYF.

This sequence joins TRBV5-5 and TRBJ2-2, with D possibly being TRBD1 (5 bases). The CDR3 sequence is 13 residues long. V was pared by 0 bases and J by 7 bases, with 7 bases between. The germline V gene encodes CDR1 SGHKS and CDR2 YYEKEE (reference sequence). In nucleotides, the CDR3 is TGTGCCAGCAGCTTGGTAACAGGCGGGGAGCTGTTTTTT. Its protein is CASSLVTGGELFF.